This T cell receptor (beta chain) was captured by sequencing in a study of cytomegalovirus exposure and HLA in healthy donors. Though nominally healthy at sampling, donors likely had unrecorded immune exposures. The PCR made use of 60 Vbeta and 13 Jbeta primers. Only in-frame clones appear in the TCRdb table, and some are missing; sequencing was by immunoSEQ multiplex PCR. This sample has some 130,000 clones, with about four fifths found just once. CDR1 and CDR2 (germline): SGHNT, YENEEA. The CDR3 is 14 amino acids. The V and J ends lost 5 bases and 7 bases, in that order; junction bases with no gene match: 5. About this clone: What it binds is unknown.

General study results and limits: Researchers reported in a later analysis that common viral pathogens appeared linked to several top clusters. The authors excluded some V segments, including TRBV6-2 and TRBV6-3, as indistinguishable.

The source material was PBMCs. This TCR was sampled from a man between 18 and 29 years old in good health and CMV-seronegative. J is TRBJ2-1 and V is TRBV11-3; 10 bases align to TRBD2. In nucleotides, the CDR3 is TGTGCCAGCAGCCGGGGACTAGCGTGGAATGAGCAGTTCTTC. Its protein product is CASSRGLAWNEQFF.